Below, 17 T cell receptor beta chains from the same sample are listed, as sequenced in a study of T cells in Graves' hyperthyroidism and ophthalmopathy. The TCR beta CDR3 regions underwent amplification using RNA transcripts as the source. A set of HTBI primers served as the primers for a first-round RT-PCR of the TCR CDR3. MiXCR was run by TCRdb on the multiplex PCR reads, yielding one entry per CDR3 protein. The sample has about 590,000 distinct CDR3 sequences, around 16% seen once. Sequenced input: blood. The receptors shown here come from a woman in her twenties or thirties with Graves' hyperthyroidism.

The CDR3 reads CSAGLAENQETQYF. The CDR3 nucleotides are TGCAGTGCTGGACTAGCGGAAAACCAAGAGACCCAGTACTTC. V and J are TRBV20-1 and TRBJ2-5; 10 bases fit TRBD2. Germline assignment: CDR1 DFQATT and CDR2 SNEGSKA (reference sequence). V lost 5 bases and J lost 0; bases outside the gene matches: 3. CDR3 length: 14 amino acids.

This clonotype showed up many times. The chain employs TRBV28 and TRBJ2-5; the match to TRBD1 covers 9 bases. The CDR3 spans 14 residues. V lost 6 bases and J lost 4; bases outside the gene matches: 6. Per germline, CDR1 MDHEN and CDR2 SYDVKM. The CDR3 spells CASRPTGGGETQYF. CDR3 in DNA: TGTGCCAGCAGACCAACAGGGGGCGGAGAGACCCAGTACTTC.

This clonotype showed up many times. V is TRBV24-1 and J is TRBJ1-2; 8 bases map to TRBD1. With V trimmed by 4 bases and J by 2 bases, 2 bases remained unmatched. The CDR3 is 14 residues long. Germline V gene lookup returns CDR1 KGHDR and CDR2 SFDVKD. CDR3 in DNA: TGTGCCACCAGTGACAGGACAGGGAACTATGGCTACACCTTC. This gives the protein CATSDRTGNYGYTF.

This clonotype was observed a handful of times. J is TRBJ2-7 and V is TRBV3-1, with 10 nucleotides matching TRBD2. CDR3 length: 15 amino acids. V lost 2 bases to trimming and J lost 5 bases; unmatched junction nucleotides: 6. Germline V gene data show CDR1 as LGHDT and CDR2 as YNNKEL (reference sequence). The CDR3 DNA reads as TGTGCCAGCAGCCAACCCGGGACTAGCGTCCACGAGCAGTACTTC. Encoded protein: CASSQPGTSVHEQYF.

For this clonotype: A read error may explain this, as a much larger clone is one base away. V gene TRBV11-1 combines with J gene TRBJ2-2; D is unclear. The CDR3 is 13 residues long. With 5 bases removed from V and 6 bases from J, the gap between germline ends came to 10 bases. In germline, CDR1 is SGHAT, CDR2 FQDESV (reference sequence). Here the CDR3 DNA reads TGTGCCAGCAGCCTCCCGGGTTCCGGGGAGCTGTTTTTT. Translating it yields CASSLPGSGELFF.

The chain couples TRBV18 to TRBJ2-3; D gene unclear. The CDR3 loop spans 18 amino acids. V lost 2 bases to trimming and J lost 1 base, with 19 bases between them. CDR1 and CDR2 from the germline V gene are KGHSH and LQKENI. CDR3 nucleotides: TGTGCCAGCTCACCATTCGGCGGACGGTCCATGGGCACAGATACGCAGTATTTT. Amino acids: CASSPFGGRSMGTDTQYF.

This clonotype has a count of ten or more. The chain employs TRBV12-3 or TRBV12-4 and TRBJ1-5; TRBD1 might be the D (5 bases). The V and J ends lost 5 bases and 4 bases respectively, with 9 bases between them. The CDR3 contains 13 residues. CDR3 DNA sequence: TGTGCCAGCAGTCAACAGGCGAATCAGCCCCAGCATTTT. Translation gives CASSQQANQPQHF.

CDR3 amino acids: CAIRPGTRSYNEQFF. The CDR3 DNA is TGTGCCATCAGGCCCGGGACTAGATCCTACAATGAGCAGTTCTTC. J is TRBJ2-1 and V is TRBV10-3, with 8 bases fitting TRBD2. The CDR3 consists of 15 residues. Trimming took 6 bases from V and 1 from J; bases not matched to a gene: 5. The germline V gene has CDR1 ENHRY and CDR2 SYGVKD.

This clonotype was observed at least ten times. The CDR3 coding sequence is TGTGCCAGCAGACCTACGGGACACGCTTTCACCCCCCTCCACTTT. As protein: CASRPTGHAFTPLHF. The chain combines TRBV28 with TRBJ1-6; D is possibly TRBD1 (6 bases). Germline V gene lookup returns CDR1 MDHEN and CDR2 SYDVKM. V was shortened by 6 bases and J by 13 bases, with 22 bases between the two germline ends. This CDR3 is built from 15 residues.

This clonotype was seen repeatedly, ten times or more. The chain links TRBV28 to TRBJ2-7, with D maybe TRBD2 (6 bases). The CDR3 runs 14 residues. The germline gives CDR1 MDHEN, CDR2 SYDVKM. V was pared by 5 bases and J by 3 bases, with 14 bases between. In nucleotides, the CDR3 is TGTGCCAGCAGTCTCGGGAGCCTTATCTACGAGCAGTACTTC. It translates to CASSLGSLIYEQYF.

This clonotype was recorded at least ten times. The gene calls are TRBV7-8 and TRBJ2-3; possibly TRBD1 for D (6 bases). CDR3 length: 14 amino acids. V lost 1 base and J lost 4, with 9 bases in between. Germline CDR1 and CDR2: SGHVS and FQNEAQ. CDR3 in DNA: TGTGCCAGCAGCTTAGGGGGGCTGGCAGATACGCAGTATTTT. It translates to CASSLGGLADTQYF.

There are many counts of this clonotype. This chain links TRBV6-1 with TRBJ2-7, with a possible D match to TRBD2 (5 bases). The CDR3 sequence is 16 residues long. Trimming stripped 4 bases from V and 2 bases from J, with 18 bases between. The germline V gene encodes CDR1 MNHNS and CDR2 SASEGT. The CDR3 is CASSGWPRDATYEQYF. As DNA, the CDR3 is TGTGCCAGCAGTGGATGGCCCCGGGATGCCACCTACGAGCAGTACTTC.

There are a few counts of this clonotype. The chain joins TRBV4-1 to TRBJ2-7; 8 bases are a match to TRBD1. The CDR3 is made up of 16 amino acids. The trim removed 0 bases at V and 4 bases at J, leaving 8 bases unmatched. Germline V gene sequence: CDR1 MGHRA, CDR2 YSYEKL. CDR3 region: CASSQDQDRVGYEQYF. The CDR3 DNA follows: TGCGCCAGCAGCCAAGATCAGGACAGGGTTGGGTACGAGCAGTACTTC.

This clonotype was counted many times. The chain recombines TRBV20-1 with TRBJ2-7; D assignment may be TRBD1 or TRBD2 (5 bases each). The germline V gene has CDR1 DFQATT and CDR2 SNEGSKA (reference sequence). Trimming took off 4 bases at V and 1 base at J, with 11 bases between the two ends. This CDR3 is built from 13 residues. The chain's CDR3 is CSAKGTPSYEQYF. CDR3 bases: TGCAGTGCTAAAGGGACGCCTTCCTACGAGCAGTACTTC.

This chain uses TRBV24-1 with TRBJ2-1, with 13 bases identical to TRBD2. J lost 2 bases, V lost 9 bases, and 6 bases had no gene match. Germline CDR1 is KGHDR and CDR2 is SFDVKD. The CDR3 covers 16 residues. The CDR3 protein is CATSTGTSGTYNEQFF. CDR3 bases: TGTGCCACCTCGACCGGGACTAGCGGGACCTACAATGAGCAGTTCTTC.

The chain combines TRBV3-1 with TRBJ2-7, with 10 nucleotides matching TRBD2. The V gene end was trimmed by 6 bases and the J gene end by 2 bases; junction bases not matched to a gene: 10. There are 16 residues in the CDR3. CDR1 is LGHDT and CDR2 is YNNKEL in the germline V gene (reference sequence). DNA for the CDR3: TGTGCCAGCAGTCCCGCCTCTAGCGGGGGCGCCTACGAGCAGTACTTC. This gives the protein CASSPASSGGAYEQYF.

As regards this clonotype: This may arise from a read error, as a much more abundant clone is one base away. V and J are TRBV5-4 and TRBJ2-1, with D unresolved. The CDR3 spans 13 residues. The V gene's germline CDR1 is SGHNT and CDR2 YYREEE (reference sequence). This chain's CDR3 is CARSLYSGGEQFF. In DNA form, the CDR3 reads TGTGCCAGAAGCTTGTATTCTGGCGGTGAGCAGTTCTTC.